These 2 T cell receptor beta chains originate from one sample sequenced in a study of blood T cell repertoires in COVID-19. Only in-frame clones appear in the TCRdb table, and some are missing; sequencing was by immunoSEQ multiplex PCR. Here the sample spans roughly 90,000 clones, approximately 88% being singletons. Sequenced: peripheral blood. Receptors were obtained from a woman aged 80 or over with active or convalescent COVID-19.

This chain uses TRBV19 with TRBJ1-1; 7 bases map to TRBD1. This CDR3 comprises 14 residues. Per germline, CDR1 LNHDA and CDR2 SQIVND (reference sequence). J was trimmed by 10 bases and V by 2 bases; bases with no gene match: 10. The CDR3 spells CASSISSMTGRAFF. DNA for the CDR3: TGTGCCAGTAGTATAAGCTCTATGACAGGGCGAGCTTTCTTT. The complete variable domain, with remaining parts taken from reference TRBV19 and TRBJ1-1, reads DGGITQSPKYLFRKEGQNVTLSCEQNLNHDAMYWYRQDPGQGLRLIYYSQIVNDFQKGDIAEGYSVSREKKESFPLTVTSAQKNPTAFYLCASSISSMTGRAFFGQGTRLTVV.

The chain couples TRBV5-1 to TRBJ2-7; TRBD1 aligns across 8 bases. Trimming took 3 bases from V and 2 from J; bases not matched to a gene: 7. Germline CDR1 reads SGHRS; CDR2 reads YFSETQ. CDR3 length: 15 amino acids. This chain's CDR3 is CASSYLGTGAYEQYF. The CDR3 region has the DNA TGCGCCAGCAGCTACTTGGGGACAGGTGCCTACGAGCAGTACTTC.